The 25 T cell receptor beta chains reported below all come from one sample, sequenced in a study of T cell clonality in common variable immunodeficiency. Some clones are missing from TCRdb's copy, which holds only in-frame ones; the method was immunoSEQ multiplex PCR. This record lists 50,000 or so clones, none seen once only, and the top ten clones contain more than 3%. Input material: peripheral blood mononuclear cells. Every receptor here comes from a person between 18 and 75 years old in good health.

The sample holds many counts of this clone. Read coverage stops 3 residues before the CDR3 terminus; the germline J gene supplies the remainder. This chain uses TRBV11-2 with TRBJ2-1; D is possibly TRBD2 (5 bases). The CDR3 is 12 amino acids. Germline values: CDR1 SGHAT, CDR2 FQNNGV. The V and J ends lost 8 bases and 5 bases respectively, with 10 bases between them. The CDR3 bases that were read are TGTGCCAGCCGAGGGCGGGACAATGAG. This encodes CASRGRDNE. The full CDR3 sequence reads CASRGRDNEQFF.

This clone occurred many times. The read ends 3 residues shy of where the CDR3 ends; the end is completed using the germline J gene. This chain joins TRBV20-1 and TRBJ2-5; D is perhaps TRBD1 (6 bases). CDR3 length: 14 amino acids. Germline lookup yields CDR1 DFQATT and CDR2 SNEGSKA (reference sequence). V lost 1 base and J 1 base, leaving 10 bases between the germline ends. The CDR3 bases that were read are TGCAGTGCTAGAGCTGACAGGTCCCAAGAGACC. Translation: CSARADRSQET. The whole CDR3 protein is CSARADRSQETQYF.

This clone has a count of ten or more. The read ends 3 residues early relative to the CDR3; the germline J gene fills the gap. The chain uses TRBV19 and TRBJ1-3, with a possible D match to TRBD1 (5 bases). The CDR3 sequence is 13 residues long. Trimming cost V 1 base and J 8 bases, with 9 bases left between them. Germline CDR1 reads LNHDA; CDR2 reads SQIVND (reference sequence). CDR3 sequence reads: CASSIGRGDTIYF. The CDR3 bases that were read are TGTGCCAGTAGTATAGGGAGGGGAGACACC.

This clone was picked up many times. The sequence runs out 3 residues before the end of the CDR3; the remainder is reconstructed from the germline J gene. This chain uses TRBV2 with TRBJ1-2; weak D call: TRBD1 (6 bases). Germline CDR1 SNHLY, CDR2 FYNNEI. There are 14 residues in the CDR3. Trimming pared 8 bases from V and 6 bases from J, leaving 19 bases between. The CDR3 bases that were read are TGTGCCAGCGCCCAGACGAGGGGGATTAATGGC. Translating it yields CASAQTRGING. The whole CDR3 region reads CASAQTRGINGYTF.

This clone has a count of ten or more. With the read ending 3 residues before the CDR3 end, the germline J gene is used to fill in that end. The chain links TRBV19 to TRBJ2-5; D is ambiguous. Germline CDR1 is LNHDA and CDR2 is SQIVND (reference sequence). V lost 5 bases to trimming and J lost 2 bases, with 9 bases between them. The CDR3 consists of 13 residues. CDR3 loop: CASSGQIQETQYF. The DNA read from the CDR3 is TGTGCCAGTAGTGGCCAGATTCAAGAGACC.

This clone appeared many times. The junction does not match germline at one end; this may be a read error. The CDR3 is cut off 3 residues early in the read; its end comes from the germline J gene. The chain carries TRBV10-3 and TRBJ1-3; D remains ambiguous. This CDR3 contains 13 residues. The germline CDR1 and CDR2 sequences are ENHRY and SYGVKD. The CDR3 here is CAISSDSENTIYF. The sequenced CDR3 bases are TGTGCCATCAGTTCCGACTCTGAAAACACC.

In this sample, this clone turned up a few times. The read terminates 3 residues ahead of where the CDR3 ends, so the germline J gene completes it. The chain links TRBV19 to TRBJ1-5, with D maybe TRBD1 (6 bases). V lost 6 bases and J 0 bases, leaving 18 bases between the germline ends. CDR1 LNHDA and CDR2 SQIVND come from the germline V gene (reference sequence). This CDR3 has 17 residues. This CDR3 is CASRTTDRLHSNQPQHF. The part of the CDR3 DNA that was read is TGTGCCAGTAGGACAACCGACAGGTTACATAGCAATCAGCCC.

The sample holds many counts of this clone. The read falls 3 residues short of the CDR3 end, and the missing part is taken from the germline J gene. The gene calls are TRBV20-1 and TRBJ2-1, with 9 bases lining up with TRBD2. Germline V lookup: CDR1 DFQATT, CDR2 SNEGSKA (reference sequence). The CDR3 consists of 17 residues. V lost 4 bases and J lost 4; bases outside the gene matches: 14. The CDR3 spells CSANPSGRMPEYNEQFF. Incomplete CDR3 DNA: TGCAGTGCTAACCCCAGCGGGAGGATGCCTGAGTACAATGAG.

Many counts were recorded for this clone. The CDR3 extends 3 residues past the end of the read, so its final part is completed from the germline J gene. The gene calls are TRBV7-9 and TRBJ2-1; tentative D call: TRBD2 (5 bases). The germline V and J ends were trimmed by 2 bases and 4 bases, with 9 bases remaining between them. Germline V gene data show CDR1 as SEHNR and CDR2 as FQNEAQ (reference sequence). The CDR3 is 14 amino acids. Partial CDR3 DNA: TGTGCCAGCAGCTTAACTAGAAGATACAATGAG. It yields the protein CASSLTRRYNE. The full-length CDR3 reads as CASSLTRRYNEQFF.

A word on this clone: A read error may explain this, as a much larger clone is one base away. The CDR3 sequence is CASSSEQAQPQYF. Incomplete CDR3 DNA: TGTGCCAGCAGCTCGGAACAGGCTCAGCCG. The chain uses TRBV7-2 and TRBJ2-3, with D possibly matching TRBD1 (5 bases). Sequencing ends 3 residues short of the CDR3 end; the germline J gene provides the rest. This CDR3 is 13 amino acids long. From germline, CDR1 is SGHTA and CDR2 FQGNSA.

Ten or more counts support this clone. The covered CDR3 bases are TGTGCCAGTACCCTCCGGTCAAAGGGCAATGAG. Protein sequence: CASTLRSKGNE. The entire CDR3 protein is CASTLRSKGNEQFF. The J gene is TRBJ2-1, the V gene TRBV19; D call uncertain. The CDR3 end falls 3 residues outside the read, so it is completed with the germline J gene. Trimming took 7 bases from V and 6 from J, leaving 16 bases between them. The CDR3 loop spans 14 amino acids. Germline V gene lookup returns CDR1 LNHDA and CDR2 SQIVND (reference sequence). Together with reference TRBV19 and TRBJ2-1, the CDR3 gives the full variable domain: DGGITQSPKYLFRKEGQNVTLSCEQNLNHDAMYWYRQDPGQGLRLIYYSQIVNDFQKGDIAEGYSVSREKKESFPLTVTSAQKNPTAFYLCASTLRSKGNEQFFGPGTRLTVL.

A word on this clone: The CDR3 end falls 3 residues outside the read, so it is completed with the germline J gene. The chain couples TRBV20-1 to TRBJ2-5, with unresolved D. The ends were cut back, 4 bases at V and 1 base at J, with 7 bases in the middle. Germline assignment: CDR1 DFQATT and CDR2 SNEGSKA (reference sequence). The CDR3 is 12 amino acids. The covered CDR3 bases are TGCAGTGCTATGGTACTCCAAGAGACC. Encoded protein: CSAMVLQET. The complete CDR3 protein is CSAMVLQETQYF.

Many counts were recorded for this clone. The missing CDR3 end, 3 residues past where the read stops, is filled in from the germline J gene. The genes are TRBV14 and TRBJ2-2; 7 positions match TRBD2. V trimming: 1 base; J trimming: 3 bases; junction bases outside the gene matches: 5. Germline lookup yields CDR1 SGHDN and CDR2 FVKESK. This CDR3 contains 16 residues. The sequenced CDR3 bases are TGTGCCAGCAGCCAAGTCGGGCGGGAGTACACCGGGGAG. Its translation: CASSQVGREYTGE. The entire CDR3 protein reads CASSQVGREYTGELFF. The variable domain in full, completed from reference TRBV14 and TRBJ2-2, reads EAGVTQFPSHSVIEKGQTVTLRCDPISGHDNLYWYRRVMGKEIKFLLHFVKESKQDESGMPNNRFLAERTGGTYSTLKVQPAELEDSGVYFCASSQVGREYTGELFFGEGSRLTVL.

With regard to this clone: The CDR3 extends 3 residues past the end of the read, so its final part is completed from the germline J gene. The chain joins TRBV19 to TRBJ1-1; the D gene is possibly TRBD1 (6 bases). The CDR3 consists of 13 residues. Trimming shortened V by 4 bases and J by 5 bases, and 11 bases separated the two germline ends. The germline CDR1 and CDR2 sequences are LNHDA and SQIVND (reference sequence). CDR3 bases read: TGTGCCAGTAGTAGGGGGCGAAGTACTGAA. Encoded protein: CASSRGRSTE. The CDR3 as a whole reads CASSRGRSTEAFF.

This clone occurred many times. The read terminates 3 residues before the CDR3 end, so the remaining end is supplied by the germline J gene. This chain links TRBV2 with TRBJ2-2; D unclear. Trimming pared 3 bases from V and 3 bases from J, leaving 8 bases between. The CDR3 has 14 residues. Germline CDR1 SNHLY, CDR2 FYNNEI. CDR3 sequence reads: CASSDVAHTGELFF. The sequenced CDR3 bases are TGTGCCAGCAGTGATGTGGCTCACACCGGGGAG.

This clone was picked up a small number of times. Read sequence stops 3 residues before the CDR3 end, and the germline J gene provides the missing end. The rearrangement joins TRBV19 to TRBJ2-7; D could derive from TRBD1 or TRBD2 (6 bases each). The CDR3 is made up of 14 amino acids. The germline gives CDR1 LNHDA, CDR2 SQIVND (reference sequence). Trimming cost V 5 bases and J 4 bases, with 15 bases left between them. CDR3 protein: CASSVAGQVYEQYF. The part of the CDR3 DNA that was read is TGTGCCAGTAGTGTCGCGGGACAAGTATACGAG.

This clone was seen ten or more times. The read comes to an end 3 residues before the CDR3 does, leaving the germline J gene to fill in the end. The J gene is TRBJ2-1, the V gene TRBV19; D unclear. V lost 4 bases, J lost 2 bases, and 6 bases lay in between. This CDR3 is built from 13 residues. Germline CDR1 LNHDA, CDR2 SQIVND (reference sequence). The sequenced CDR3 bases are TGTGCCAGTAGTAGTCTTGCCTACAATGAG. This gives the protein CASSSLAYNE. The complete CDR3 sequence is CASSSLAYNEQFF.

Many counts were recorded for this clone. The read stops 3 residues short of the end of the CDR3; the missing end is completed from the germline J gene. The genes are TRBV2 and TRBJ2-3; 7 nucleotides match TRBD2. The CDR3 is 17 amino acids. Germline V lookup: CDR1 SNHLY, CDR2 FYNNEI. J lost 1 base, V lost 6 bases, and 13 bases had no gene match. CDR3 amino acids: CASSLFSAGVGTDTQYF. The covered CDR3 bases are TGTGCCAGCAGCCTATTTTCGGCGGGAGTAGGCACAGATACG.

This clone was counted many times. The CDR3 sequence: CASSARVVSGANVLTF. CDR3 DNA (partial): TGTGCCAGCAGCGCCCGAGTAGTGTCTGGGGCCAACGTC. The rearrangement links TRBV14 to TRBJ2-6; D gene ambiguous. Coverage ceases 3 residues before the CDR3 finishes, and the germline J gene fills in the end. Trimming removed 5 bases from V and 1 base from J, with 12 bases in between. Germline CDR1 SGHDN, CDR2 FVKESK. This CDR3 comprises 16 residues.

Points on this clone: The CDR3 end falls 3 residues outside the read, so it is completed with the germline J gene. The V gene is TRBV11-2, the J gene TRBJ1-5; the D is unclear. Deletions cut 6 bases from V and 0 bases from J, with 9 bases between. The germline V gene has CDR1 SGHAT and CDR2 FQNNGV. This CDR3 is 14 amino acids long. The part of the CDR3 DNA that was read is TGTGCCAGCAGTCCCAGCGGTAGCAATCAGCCC. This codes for CASSPSGSNQP. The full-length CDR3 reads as CASSPSGSNQPQHF.

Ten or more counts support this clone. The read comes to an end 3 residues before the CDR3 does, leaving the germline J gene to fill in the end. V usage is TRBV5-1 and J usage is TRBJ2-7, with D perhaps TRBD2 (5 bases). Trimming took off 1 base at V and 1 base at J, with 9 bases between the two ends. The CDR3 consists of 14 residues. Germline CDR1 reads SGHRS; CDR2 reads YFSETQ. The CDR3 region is CASSLNLASYEQYF. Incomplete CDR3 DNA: TGCGCCAGCAGCTTGAATCTAGCTTCCTACGAG.

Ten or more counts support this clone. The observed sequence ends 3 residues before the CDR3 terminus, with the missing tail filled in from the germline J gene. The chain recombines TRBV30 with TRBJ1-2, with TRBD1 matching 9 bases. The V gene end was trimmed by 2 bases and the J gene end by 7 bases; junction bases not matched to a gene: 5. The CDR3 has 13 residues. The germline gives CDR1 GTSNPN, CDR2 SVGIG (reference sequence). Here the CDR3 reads CAWSLGDRAGYTF. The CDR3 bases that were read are TGTGCCTGGAGTTTGGGGGACAGGGCTGGC.

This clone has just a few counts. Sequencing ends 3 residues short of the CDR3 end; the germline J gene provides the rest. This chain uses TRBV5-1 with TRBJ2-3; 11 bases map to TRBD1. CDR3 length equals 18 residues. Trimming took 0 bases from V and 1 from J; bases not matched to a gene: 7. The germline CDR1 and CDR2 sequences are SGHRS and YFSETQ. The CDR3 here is CASSLGRTGGGGTDTQYF. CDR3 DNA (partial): TGCGCCAGCAGCTTGGGTCGGACAGGGGGCGGCGGCACAGATACG.

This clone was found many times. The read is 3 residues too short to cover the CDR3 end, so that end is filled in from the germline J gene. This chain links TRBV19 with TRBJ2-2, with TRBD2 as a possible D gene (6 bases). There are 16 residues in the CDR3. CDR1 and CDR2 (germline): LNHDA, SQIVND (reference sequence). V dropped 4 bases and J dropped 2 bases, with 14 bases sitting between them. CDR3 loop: CASSNPRGGNTGELFF. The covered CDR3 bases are TGTGCCAGTAGTAATCCAAGGGGAGGAAACACCGGGGAG.

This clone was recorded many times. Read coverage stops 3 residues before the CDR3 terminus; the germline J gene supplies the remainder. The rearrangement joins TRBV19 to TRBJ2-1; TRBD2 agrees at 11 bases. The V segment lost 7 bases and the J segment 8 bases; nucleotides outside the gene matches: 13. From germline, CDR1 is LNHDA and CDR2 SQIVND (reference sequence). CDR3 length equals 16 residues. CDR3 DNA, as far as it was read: TGTGCCAGTACGATCGGTACTAGCGGGAGTAAGTATGAG. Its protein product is CASTIGTSGSKYE. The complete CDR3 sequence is CASTIGTSGSKYEQFF.